A single sample is the source of the 31 T cell receptor beta chains below, sequenced in a study of blood T cell repertoires in COVID-19. TCRdb's table, derived via immunoSEQ multiplex PCR, lists solely in-frame clones and lacks some. The repertoire holds about 220,000 clones, 75% to 90% seen once, with roughly 3% in the top ten. Specimen: peripheral blood. These receptor sequences come from a woman aged 30 to 39 who had recovered from COVID-19.

V and J are TRBV3-1 (or the pseudogene TRBV3-2) and TRBJ2-7; D gene unclear. CDR3 length: 15 amino acids. Trimming shortened V by 4 bases and J by 0 bases, and 13 bases separated the two germline ends. The germline V gene has CDR1 LGHDT and CDR2 YNNKEL (reference sequence). The CDR3 nucleotides are TGTGCCAGCAGCCCACCCGAAGCCCGCTCCTACGAGCAGTACTTC. Translation: CASSPPEARSYEQYF.

The chain has TRBV15 and TRBJ2-7; weak D call: TRBD1 (6 bases). CDR1 and CDR2 from the germline V gene are LNHNV and YYDKDF (reference sequence). Trimming removed 6 bases from V and 2 bases from J, with 8 bases in between. The CDR3 runs 12 residues. The CDR3 DNA reads TGTGCCACCAGACAGGGCCCCTACGAGCAGTACTTC. It yields the protein CATRQGPYEQYF.

This sequence joins TRBV19 and TRBJ2-7, with TRBD1 identical over 7 bases. CDR3 length: 16 amino acids. The germline gives CDR1 LNHDA, CDR2 SQIVND (reference sequence). V lost 5 bases to trimming and J lost 4 bases; unmatched junction nucleotides: 14. CDR3 amino acids: CASSARQGPIWYEQYF. The CDR3 region has the DNA TGTGCCAGTAGTGCTCGACAGGGTCCCATCTGGTACGAGCAGTACTTC.

The chain employs TRBV6-5 and TRBJ1-2, with D possibly being TRBD1 (6 bases). Germline V lookup: CDR1 MNHEY, CDR2 SVGAGI. V gave up 7 bases and J gave up 0 bases, with 12 bases separating them. The CDR3 totals 14 residues. CDR3 protein: CASIRGVTNYGYTF. The CDR3 DNA sequence: TGTGCCAGCATCAGGGGAGTAACTAACTATGGCTACACCTTC.

The rearrangement links TRBV7-9 to TRBJ2-1, with D maybe TRBD2 (6 bases). Germline assignment: CDR1 SEHNR and CDR2 FQNEAQ (reference sequence). The V gene lost 1 base and the J gene lost 5 bases, with 12 bases spanning the gap. The CDR3 is 15 amino acids. CDR3 nucleotide sequence: TGTGCCAGCAGCTTAGTTGCGGGGACCCACAATGAGCAGTTCTTC. Translated, it gives CASSLVAGTHNEQFF.

The chain couples TRBV5-1 to TRBJ2-3; TRBD1 is a possible D gene (5 bases). Germline V gene lookup returns CDR1 SGHRS and CDR2 YFSETQ. V lost 4 bases and J lost 3, with 12 bases in between. The CDR3 runs 14 residues. CDR3 in amino acids: CASSPARQTDTQYF. CDR3 in DNA: TGCGCCAGCAGCCCGGCAAGACAGACAGATACGCAGTATTTT. Based on the CDR3 plus reference TRBV5-1 and TRBJ2-3, the full variable domain is KAGVTQTPRYLIKTRGQQVTLSCSPISGHRSVSWYQQTPGQGLQFLFEYFSETQRNKGNFPGRFSGRQFSNSRSEMNVSTLELGDSALYLCASSPARQTDTQYFGPGTRLTVL.

The gene calls are TRBV23-1 and TRBJ1-1; no reliable D call. TRBV23-1 is an ORF; its function is uncertain. The CDR3 has 17 amino acids. Trimming cost V 0 bases and J 3 bases, with 17 bases left between them. The CDR3 nucleotides are TGCGCCAGCAGTCAATCGTTGAGCACCTGGAGAGACACTGAAGCTTTCTTT. Its translation is CASSQSLSTWRDTEAFF.

This chain connects TRBV10-1 to TRBJ2-2; possible D gene TRBD1, 5 bases. Trimming left V 8 bases short and J 0 bases short, with 10 bases between. The CDR3 loop spans 14 amino acids. Looked up from germline, CDR1 is WNHNN and CDR2 is SYGVQD (reference sequence). The CDR3: CASAPGTNTGELFF. The CDR3 DNA follows: TGCGCCAGCGCTCCAGGGACGAACACCGGGGAGCTGTTTTTT.

The genes are TRBV2 and TRBJ1-2, with D possibly TRBD1 on 5 matching bases. V dropped 7 bases and J dropped 7 bases, with 25 bases sitting between them. CDR3 length: 16 amino acids. Germline assignment: CDR1 SNHLY and CDR2 FYNNEI. DNA of the CDR3: TGTGCCAGCACCCCCGGACGGGGGGTCAGGGTTAGTGGCTACACCTTC. Its translation: CASTPGRGVRVSGYTF.

This clone was seen once. This chain connects TRBV5-4 to TRBJ2-7; 9 positions match TRBD1. CDR3 size: 14 residues. Germline CDR1 reads SGHNT; CDR2 reads YYREEE (reference sequence). V lost 4 bases and J lost 6; bases outside the gene matches: 8. CDR3 in DNA: TGTGCCAGCAGCCCCTGGACAGGGGACGGCGAGCAGTACTTC. It encodes CASSPWTGDGEQYF.

The chain has TRBV7-2 and TRBJ2-3; 8 nucleotides line up with TRBD2. CDR1 is SGHTA, CDR2 FQGNSA, per germline. CDR3 length: 14 amino acids. Germline trimming cut 5 bases from V and 4 bases from J; bases unmatched to any gene: 5. CDR3 sequence: CASSTQRGPDTQYF. CDR3 nucleotide sequence: TGTGCCAGCAGCACCCAGCGGGGGCCAGATACGCAGTATTTT.

The gene calls are TRBV2 and TRBJ1-5, with D uncertain. This CDR3 is built from 16 residues. V was trimmed by 3 bases and J by 1 base, leaving 13 bases between them. Germline-derived CDR1 and CDR2 are SNHLY and FYNNEI. The CDR3 DNA follows: TGTGCCAGCAGTGACATCTACTCGATAAGCAATCAGCCCCAGCATTTT. The encoded protein is CASSDIYSISNQPQHF. The variable domain in full, completed from reference TRBV2 and TRBJ1-5, reads EPEVTQTPSHQVTQMGQEVILRCVPISNHLYFYWYRQILGQKVEFLVSFYNNEISEKSEIFDDQFSVERPDGSNFTLKIRSTKLEDSAMYFCASSDIYSISNQPQHFGDGTRLSIL.

The V call is TRBV5-1, the J call TRBJ1-2; 11 bases are a match to TRBD1. The CDR3 consists of 14 residues. CDR1 and CDR2 from the germline V gene are SGHRS and YFSETQ. V trimming: 1 base; J trimming: 8 bases; junction bases outside the gene matches: 4. CDR3 amino acids: CASSLRDRGEGYTF. The CDR3 DNA reads as TGCGCCAGCAGCTTGCGGGACAGGGGGGAAGGCTACACCTTC.

The chain joins TRBV19 to TRBJ2-3, with D possibly TRBD2 on 5 matching bases. CDR3 length equals 13 residues. CDR1 is LNHDA, CDR2 SQIVND, per germline (reference sequence). V was shortened by 7 bases and J by 8 bases, with 16 bases between the two germline ends. The CDR3 loop is CASKPFEGGTQYF. CDR3 sequence (DNA): TGTGCCAGTAAACCGTTCGAGGGCGGTACGCAGTATTTT.

The J gene is TRBJ2-3, the V gene TRBV19; tentative D call: TRBD1 (6 bases). The germline CDR1 and CDR2 sequences are LNHDA and SQIVND (reference sequence). The V gene lost 5 bases and the J gene lost 0 bases, with 9 bases spanning the gap. The CDR3 has 14 amino acids. In DNA form, the CDR3 reads TGTGCCAGTAGTGCGGACAGCAGCACAGATACGCAGTATTTT. Translation gives CASSADSSTDTQYF. Full variable domain (outside the CDR3, taken from reference TRBV19 and TRBJ2-3): DGGITQSPKYLFRKEGQNVTLSCEQNLNHDAMYWYRQDPGQGLRLIYYSQIVNDFQKGDIAEGYSVSREKKESFPLTVTSAQKNPTAFYLCASSADSSTDTQYFGPGTRLTVL.

This clone appeared a few times. A junction boundary mismatches the germline segment, possibly from a read error. The rearrangement uses TRBV20-1 and TRBJ2-3; D is unclear. Germline CDR1 DFQATT, CDR2 SNEGSKA (reference sequence). The CDR3 loop spans 10 amino acids. Here the CDR3 DNA reads TGCAGTGCTAGCAGAGATACGCAGTATTTT. Residues: CSASRDTQYF.

This sequence joins TRBV5-1 and TRBJ1-6, with D possibly being TRBD1 (6 bases). Germline V gene sequence: CDR1 SGHRS, CDR2 YFSETQ. The CDR3 length is 13 residues. V lost 0 bases, J lost 8 bases, and 6 bases lay in between. In DNA, the CDR3 is TGCGCCAGCAGCTTGGAGGGGGATTCACCCCTCCACTTT. Protein: CASSLEGDSPLHF. The whole variable domain, filled in from reference TRBV5-1 and TRBJ1-6, reads KAGVTQTPRYLIKTRGQQVTLSCSPISGHRSVSWYQQTPGQGLQFLFEYFSETQRNKGNFPGRFSGRQFSNSRSEMNVSTLELGDSALYLCASSLEGDSPLHFGNGTRLTVT.

The chain links TRBV7-9 to TRBJ1-4; D remains unclear. V was clipped by 5 bases and J by 7 bases, with 17 bases between them. The CDR3 covers 15 residues. From germline, CDR1 is SEHNR and CDR2 FQNEAQ (reference sequence). The CDR3 DNA reads as TGTGCCAGCAGCCGTAAGGAGGTGGAGGGTGAAAAACTGTTTTTT. As protein: CASSRKEVEGEKLFF.

This clone was observed a few times. J is TRBJ2-5 and V is TRBV5-1, with 7 positions matching TRBD1. The germline V gene encodes CDR1 SGHRS and CDR2 YFSETQ. The CDR3 totals 15 residues. Trimming cost V 2 bases and J 1 base; bases outside gene matches: 5. The DNA of the CDR3 is TGCGCCAGCAGCTTCACCAGGGGGTCCCAAGAGACCCAGTACTTC. Translated: CASSFTRGSQETQYF.

The genes are TRBV10-3 and TRBJ1-1, with TRBD1 identical over 11 bases. J was trimmed by 6 bases and V by 0 bases; bases with no gene match: 3. CDR1 ENHRY and CDR2 SYGVKD come from the germline V gene. The CDR3 is 15 residues long. The CDR3 loop reads CAISESGQGASEAFF. The DNA for the CDR3 is TGTGCCATCAGTGAGTCCGGACAGGGGGCATCTGAAGCTTTCTTT.

The V gene is TRBV7-5, the J gene TRBJ1-5; TRBD1 is taken as the D call from the table, unchecked against the DNA. TRBV7-5 is a known pseudogene. This CDR3 is built from 19 residues. The CDR3 sequence is CVRSPRDRGINIFNQPQHF. In nucleotides, the CDR3 is TGTGTCAGAAGCCCCCGGGACAGGGGGATAAACATATTCAATCAGCCCCAGCATTTT.

The chain employs TRBV4-2 and TRBJ1-2, with TRBD1 as a possible D gene (5 bases). V lost 0 bases and J lost 2, with 10 bases in between. CDR3 length: 15 residues. Germline CDR1 reads LGHNA; CDR2 reads YNFKEQ. The CDR3 DNA sequence: TGTGCCAGCAGCCAAGATTTGGGGGGAAACTATGGCTACACCTTC. Translated, it gives CASSQDLGGNYGYTF.

This clone was picked up one time. The rearrangement uses TRBV20-1 and TRBJ1-3; D call uncertain. CDR1 is DFQATT and CDR2 is SNEGSKA in the germline V gene (reference sequence). V was clipped by 3 bases and J by 0 bases, with 9 bases between them. The CDR3 is 14 amino acids. The CDR3 is CSASPSSSGNTIYF. CDR3 DNA sequence: TGCAGTGCTAGTCCCAGTTCCTCTGGAAACACCATATATTTT.

This rearrangement joins TRBV7-3 to TRBJ2-1; TRBD2 aligns across 11 bases. The junction had 10 bases not matched to a gene; V was cut back by 3 bases and J by 0 bases. This CDR3 is 19 amino acids long. Germline CDR1 reads SGHTA; CDR2 reads FQGTGA. CDR3 loop: CASSFSTSGGQSSYNEQFF. CDR3 bases: TGTGCCAGCAGCTTCTCCACTAGCGGGGGACAAAGCTCCTACAATGAGCAGTTCTTC.

This clone appeared once. This chain links TRBV20-1 with TRBJ1-1; possibly TRBD1 for D (6 bases). Germline V lookup: CDR1 DFQATT, CDR2 SNEGSKA (reference sequence). Trimming removed 6 bases from V and 11 bases from J, with 16 bases in between. This CDR3 comprises 11 residues. The CDR3 loop is CSARTDRAAFF. The DNA for the CDR3 is TGCAGTGCGAGGACAGACCGAGCCGCTTTCTTT.

The gene calls are TRBV10-3 and TRBJ1-4; TRBD1 matches 8 bases. CDR3 length equals 15 residues. Germline V gene lookup returns CDR1 ENHRY and CDR2 SYGVKD. The ends lost 0 bases at V and 8 bases at J; junction bases unmatched: 5. CDR3 sequence: CAISESGTGGEKLFF. CDR3 DNA: TGTGCCATCAGTGAGTCAGGCACAGGGGGGGAAAAACTGTTTTTT.

This clone appeared a few times. The gene calls are TRBV7-9 and TRBJ2-5; TRBD2 matches at 8 bases. Germline lookup yields CDR1 SEHNR and CDR2 FQNEAQ (reference sequence). With 2 bases clipped from V and 1 base from J, the junction kept 6 bases outside the gene matches. The CDR3 has 16 residues. The CDR3 bases are TGTGCCAGCAGCTTACCATTAGCGGGGCTCCAAGAGACCCAGTACTTC. Its protein is CASSLPLAGLQETQYF. The full variable domain, its missing parts supplied by reference TRBV7-9 and TRBJ2-5, is DTGVSQNPRHKITKRGQNVTFRCDPISEHNRLYWYRQTLGQGPEFLTYFQNEAQLEKSRLLSDRFSAERPKGSFSTLEIQRTEQGDSAMYLCASSLPLAGLQETQYFGPGTRLLVL.

This chain joins TRBV7-2 and TRBJ1-1; D may be TRBD1 (5 bases). V lost 2 bases and J 8 bases, leaving 12 bases between the germline ends. The CDR3 sequence is 13 residues long. Germline assignment: CDR1 SGHTA and CDR2 FQGNSA. CDR3 in DNA: TGTGCCAGCAGCTTAAATATCCGGACAGAAGCTTTCTTT. It codes for CASSLNIRTEAFF.

The chain recombines TRBV9 with TRBJ2-1, with D possibly matching TRBD2 (6 bases). This CDR3 region has 13 residues. Germline loops: CDR1 SGDLS, CDR2 YYNGEE. Deletions cut 0 bases from V and 5 bases from J, with 6 bases between. CDR3 protein: CASSVAGDNEQFF. CDR3 nucleotides: TGTGCCAGCAGCGTAGCGGGAGACAATGAGCAGTTCTTC.

This clone was detected ten times or more. The chain's CDR3 is CASSLPGNSPLHF. The CDR3 DNA reads TGTGCCAGCAGTCTTCCGGGAAATTCACCCCTCCACTTT. J is TRBJ1-6 and V is TRBV11-2; D gene uncertain. There are 13 residues in the CDR3. The germline V and J ends were trimmed by 6 bases and 7 bases, with 10 bases remaining between them. CDR1 and CDR2 (germline): SGHAT, FQNNGV.

There are a few counts of this clone. The rearrangement joins TRBV11-2 to TRBJ1-2; TRBD1 matches at 10 bases. The germline V gene encodes CDR1 SGHAT and CDR2 FQNNGV. V was clipped by 7 bases and J by 5 bases; unmatched bases: 13. CDR3 length: 16 amino acids. CDR3 bases: TGTGCCAGCACCCCAAGAGGGACAGGGGCAAGTTATGGCTACACCTTC. It yields the protein CASTPRGTGASYGYTF.